The rows below give T cell receptor beta chains drawn from one sample of a study of cytomegalovirus exposure and HLA in healthy donors. Method: immunoSEQ multiplex PCR; TCRdb's copy keeps in-frame clones and lacks some. Counted here are around 110,000 clones, about four fifths occurring once; the ten biggest clones make up 1.6%. Input material: PBMCs. Receptors originate from a young woman in good health and CMV-seronegative. Both conserved end residues are part of each CDR3. D genes are given only for firm matches. Only part of the rows carry a size: once, few, many, or a class if the clone is expanded.

abundance	len	v_gene	j_gene	d_gene	CDR3aa	CDR3nt
NA	17	TRBV30	TRBJ1-1	NA	CAWSSPQVWTRGPEAFF	TGTGCCTGGAGTTCACCGCAGGTTTGGACAAGGGGCCCTGAAGCTTTCTTT
few	15	TRBV6-5	TRBJ1-1	NA	CASSYSTGRVTEAFF	TGTGCCAGCAGTTACTCGACAGGTCGGGTCACTGAAGCTTTCTTT
NA	13	TRBV30	TRBJ2-7	TRBD1	CAWRDRRNYEQYF	TGTGCCTGGAGGGACAGGAGAAACTACGAGCAGTACTTC
NA	12	TRBV11-2	TRBJ1-1	NA	CASSLLSTEAFF	TGTGCCAGCAGCTTACTGAGCACTGAAGCTTTCTTT
NA	14	TRBV6-5	TRBJ1-2	TRBD1	CASSYSTGGYGYTF	TGTGCCAGCAGTTACTCGACAGGGGGCTATGGCTACACCTTC
NA	11	TRBV6-1	TRBJ1-2	NA	CASREGYGYTF	TGTGCCAGCAGGGAGGGCTATGGCTACACCTTC
NA	14	TRBV28	TRBJ1-1	TRBD1	CASRTGGFDTEAFF	TGTGCCAGCCGGACAGGGGGGTTTGACACTGAAGCTTTCTTT
NA	16	TRBV5-1	TRBJ2-7	TRBD1	CASSIRGQGQEAEQYF	TGCGCCAGCAGCATTCGGGGACAGGGACAGGAGGCCGAGCAGTACTTC
NA	18	TRBV29-1	TRBJ2-6	NA	CSVETGGIRRSGANVLTF	TGCAGCGTTGAAACTGGGGGGATACGTCGCTCTGGGGCCAACGTCCTGACTTTC
NA	14	TRBV30	TRBJ1-6	NA	CAWSWQGYNSPLHF	TGTGCCTGGAGTTGGCAGGGATATAATTCACCCCTCCACTTT
NA	14	TRBV4-2	TRBJ1-1	NA	CASSLATGNTEAFF	TGTGCCAGCAGCCTCGCAACCGGGAACACTGAAGCTTTCTTT
NA	14	TRBV28	TRBJ1-6	NA	CASRRQRYNSPLHF	TGTGCCAGCAGGAGACAGCGTTATAATTCACCCCTCCACTTT
NA	15	TRBV18	TRBJ1-6	TRBD1	CASSPQGVYNSPLHF	TGTGCCAGCTCACCTCAGGGGGTCTATAATTCACCCCTCCACTTT
once	14	TRBV28	TRBJ1-1	NA	CASSPFLADTEAFF	TGTGCCAGCAGCCCCTTTCTGGCGGACACTGAAGCTTTCTTT
NA	17	TRBV19	TRBJ1-2	TRBD1	CASSTLGQGPTTYGYTF	TGTGCCAGTAGTACTCTTGGACAGGGGCCGACCACTTATGGCTACACCTTC
few	15	TRBV2	TRBJ2-5	TRBD2	CASSDSGGPQETQYF	TGTGCCAGCAGTGATAGCGGGGGCCCCCAAGAGACCCAGTACTTC
NA	12	TRBV5-1	TRBJ2-3	NA	CASKAITDTQYF	TGCGCCAGCAAAGCGATCACAGATACGCAGTATTTT
NA	14	TRBV6-1	TRBJ1-5	NA	CASSEREGSVPQHF	TGTGCCAGCAGTGAAAGGGAGGGGTCCGTGCCCCAGCATTTT
NA	13	TRBV18	TRBJ1-4	NA	CASSRTGDEKLFF	TGTGCCAGCTCACGGACCGGGGATGAAAAACTGTTTTTT
NA	14	TRBV5-6	TRBJ2-7	TRBD1	CASSLGTGGYEQYF	TGTGCCAGCAGCTTGGGGACAGGGGGCTACGAGCAGTACTTC
NA	14	TRBV5-1	TRBJ2-7	TRBD1	CASSLQGAAYEQYF	TGCGCCAGCAGCTTACAGGGGGCTGCCTACGAGCAGTACTTC
NA	15	TRBV6-1	TRBJ2-1	TRBD1	CASTFLRTGRNEQFF	TGTGCCAGCACCTTCCTACGGACAGGGCGGAATGAGCAGTTCTTC
NA	14	TRBV6-6	TRBJ2-7	NA	CASTKAWATYEQYF	TGTGCCAGCACTAAGGCATGGGCCACCTACGAGCAGTACTTC
NA	12	TRBV11-2	TRBJ2-7	TRBD1	CASRDSLYEQYF	TGTGCCAGCCGGGACAGTCTCTACGAGCAGTACTTC
once	14	TRBV5-4	TRBJ2-2	NA	CASSLERGAGELFF	TGTGCCAGCAGCTTGGAACGGGGGGCTGGGGAGCTGTTTTTT
NA	14	TRBV5-6	TRBJ1-5	NA	CASSRGHYNQPQHF	TGTGCCAGCAGCCGCGGACACTACAATCAGCCCCAGCATTTT
few	13	TRBV9	TRBJ2-1	NA	CASSADRLSEQFF	TGTGCCAGCAGCGCCGACAGGCTTAGTGAGCAGTTCTTC